This T cell receptor (beta chain) was retrieved from a study of T cell repertoires in cytomegalovirus infection (dated by TCRdb to between 2018 and 2021). Background for the entire study: The peptide stimulations were aimed at well-studied HLA-B-restricted epitopes as well as recently identified HLA-C-restricted CMV epitopes, whose presentation resists viral immunomodulation. Because public TCR beta signatures pointed to carriage of CMV infection together with the matching HLA type, the HLA type of each donor mattered for the analysis.

The sample's treatment or condition label is to be understood as: in vitro stimulation with specific CMV peptide epitopes to enrich CMV-specific T cells. This clonotype turned up a few times. Its binding antigen is unknown. No clone much larger than this one lies a single base away; base qualities are absent. The paper as a whole reports these results and caveats: The ex vivo response was dominated by HLA-C-restricted CMV-specific TCR beta clonotypes, which also provided the single most frequent clonotype in two of eight donors. Carriers of CMV infection plus the relevant HLA type were discriminated by the cumulative frequency of public TCR beta family members in the study cohort and in an independent 352-donor cohort.

TCRdb shows the sequencer as Illumina HiSeq 1500. The public reads were reprocessed in TCRdb via fastp at Q25 and MiXCR, keeping in-frame beta chains. Each CDR3 protein gets just one entry, which takes the most common genes and DNA from the rows behind it. The sample has approximately 910,000 distinct CDR3 sequences on record, roughly 30% of them singletons. 10% to 15% of the sample is in the top ten clones. From the cysteine through the phenylalanine, the CDR3 covers 17 amino acids. The read is trimmed to its CDR3 DNA, 51 bases read in frame from base 1. Relative to germline, V is 7 bases shorter and J is 0 bases shorter, with 18 bases between their ends.

Rearrangement joined TRBV12-3 or TRBV12-4 to TRBJ2-2; the D gene is perhaps TRBD2, on 5 matching bases. The sequencing here drew on cultured CD8+ T cells from PBMCs, taken from culture after CMV antigen stimulation. The TCR sequence derives from a human donor in good health (CMV status not recorded). Some clones in this sample may be carry-over from other donors' samples. The CDR3 region has the sequence CASTPYPSFANTGELFF. The DNA reads TGTGCCAGCACTCCGTACCCTAGCTTCGCGAACACCGGGGAGCTGTTTTTT.